Listed below are T cell receptor beta chains from one sample, sequenced in a study of beta chain bispecific antibodies for T cell cancers. Antigens for these TCRs are unknown. MiXCR, applied by TCRdb to the 5' RACE reads, yields one record per CDR3 protein. The sample has approximately 15,000 distinct CDR3 sequences; 2% to 2.5% are singletons. Material for sequencing was healthy donor T cells cultured with leukemia cells. These receptors all come from a human donor in good health. Some clones in this sample may be carry-over from other donors' samples. The CDR3 runs from the conserved cysteine through the conserved F or W. D genes are given only for firm matches. Some rows have no size entry. The others give once, few or many, or a class for an expanded clone.

>TRBJ2-1|-|14|-|TRBV20-1
CSASHRLHGDEQFF
TGCAGTGCTAGTCACAGGCTGCATGGGGATGAGCAGTTCTTC
>TRBJ2-2|TRBD1|16|few|TRBV7-3
CASSRGGTGLTGELFF
TGTGCCAGCAGCCGAGGAGGGACAGGGTTGACCGGGGAGCTGTTTTTT
>TRBJ2-1|TRBD2|12|many|TRBV7-9
CASSQAGAEQFF
TGTGCCAGCAGCCAAGCGGGGGCGGAGCAGTTCTTC
>TRBJ1-3|-|14|many|TRBV25-1
CASGGEHSGNTIYF
TGTGCCAGCGGGGGAGAACACTCTGGAAACACCATATATTTT
>TRBJ2-7|-|15|many|TRBV2
CASSYSGSQSYEQYF
TGTGCCAGCAGTTATTCGGGGTCCCAATCCTACGAGCAGTACTTC
>TRBJ1-5|TRBD1|16|many|TRBV2
CASSSLMDRENQPQHF
TGTGCCAGCAGTTCTTTAATGGACAGGGAGAATCAGCCCCAGCATTTT
>TRBJ1-1|-|12|many|TRBV5-4
CASSFGGTEAFF
TGTGCCAGCAGCTTCGGTGGCACTGAAGCTTTCTTT
>TRBJ2-3|TRBD2|14|many|TRBV20-1
CSAVISGVADTQYF
TGCAGTGCTGTCATTAGCGGGGTAGCAGATACGCAGTATTTT
>TRBJ1-2|-|13|many|TRBV20-1
CSARDLDRASYTF
TGCAGTGCTAGAGATTTGGATAGAGCGAGCTACACCTTC
>TRBJ2-7|TRBD1|15|many|TRBV6-5
CASRAGQALSYEQYF
TGTGCCAGCAGGGCCGGACAGGCCCTCTCCTACGAGCAGTACTTC
>TRBJ2-5|-|12|many|TRBV25-1
CASGGIQETQYF
TGTGCCAGCGGGGGGATTCAAGAGACCCAGTACTTC
>TRBJ2-3|-|14|many|TRBV21-1
CASILTADSVEQYF
TGTGCCAGCATCCTTACGGCTGACTCGGTTGAGCAGTATTTT
>TRBJ2-1|-|18|many|TRBV16
CASSQSLPPEQGLNEQFF
TGTGCCAGCAGCCAATCGCTGCCTCCGGAACAGGGCTTGAATGAGCAGTTCTTC
>TRBJ1-3|-|15|many|TRBV5-4
CASSPGTVSGNTIYF
TGTGCCAGCAGCCCTGGGACGGTCTCTGGAAACACCATATATTTT
>TRBJ1-1|-|11|many|TRBV5-1
CASSLGGSAFF
TGCGCCAGCAGCTTAGGGGGTTCGGCTTTCTTT
>TRBJ1-6|TRBD1|17|many|TRBV4-1
CASSQEAAGGDNSPLHF
TGCGCCAGCAGCCAAGAAGCGGCAGGGGGTGATAATTCACCCCTCCACTTT
>TRBJ2-1|-|14|-|TRBV6-1
CASSERDRYNEQFF
TGTGCCAGCAGTGAACGCGACCGGTACAATGAGCAGTTCTTC
>TRBJ1-1|-|15|many|TRBV15
CATSRDRDLDPEAFF
TGTGCCACCAGCAGGGACCGGGACCTTGATCCGGAAGCTTTCTTT
>TRBJ2-7|-|17|many|TRBV28
CASSLTENKRGGYEQYF
TGTGCCAGCAGTTTAACAGAGAATAAAAGGGGGGGATACGAGCAGTACTTC
>TRBJ2-7|-|13|many|TRBV2
CASSGGVSYEQYF
TGTGCCAGCAGTGGAGGGGTTTCCTACGAGCAGTACTTC
>TRBJ2-7|-|14|many|TRBV19
CASSIRGGFYEQYF
TGTGCCAGTAGTATTCGAGGGGGTTTCTACGAGCAGTACTTC
>TRBJ1-2|-|14|many|TRBV9
CASSVDSSNYGYTF
TGTGCCAGCAGCGTAGACAGTTCTAACTATGGCTACACCTTC
>TRBJ2-5|TRBD2|13|many|TRBV4-2
CASSEGLQETQYF
TGTGCCAGCAGCGAGGGACTACAAGAGACCCAGTACTTC
>TRBJ2-2|-|13|many|TRBV20-1
CSASRGRTGELFF
TGCAGTGCTAGTCGGGGAAGGACCGGGGAGCTGTTTTTT
>TRBJ1-1|-|13|many|TRBV12-5
CASGEGGNTEAFF
TGTGCTAGTGGGGAGGGGGGGAACACTGAAGCTTTCTTT
>TRBJ2-7|-|13|medium-sized|TRBV27
CASSAQVLYEQYF
TGTGCCAGCAGTGCACAGGTTTTGTACGAGCAGTACTTC
>TRBJ1-1|TRBD1|14|many|TRBV5-1
CASSFGQGGTEAFF
TGCGCCAGCAGCTTCGGACAGGGGGGGACTGAAGCTTTCTTT
>TRBJ1-1|-|15|many|TRBV15
CATSRDWNVGTEAFF
TGTGCCACCAGCAGAGATTGGAATGTGGGCACTGAAGCTTTCTTT
>TRBJ2-1|TRBD2|15|many|TRBV30
CAWRGLAGGNGEQFF
TGTGCCTGGAGGGGACTAGCGGGGGGGAATGGTGAGCAGTTCTTC
>TRBJ2-2|TRBD1|16|medium-sized|TRBV10-3
CAITPRGGLNTGELFF
TGTGCCATCACCCCACGAGGGGGCCTAAACACCGGGGAGCTGTTTTTT
>TRBJ2-7|TRBD1|16|many|TRBV5-1
CASSLSPGQVIYEQYF
TGCGCCAGCAGCCTTTCGCCGGGACAGGTTATCTACGAGCAGTACTTC
>TRBJ2-7|TRBD1|12|medium-sized|TRBV20-1
CSAPGQGYEQYF
TGCAGTGCTCCGGGACAGGGCTACGAGCAGTACTTC
>TRBJ1-4|TRBD1|16|many|TRBV27
CASRPGTGITNEKLFF
TGTGCCAGCAGACCCGGGACAGGGATCACTAATGAAAAACTGTTTTTT
>TRBJ2-5|-|13|many|TRBV24-1
CATSDFLGETQYF
TGTGCCACCAGTGATTTTCTCGGAGAGACCCAGTACTTC
>TRBJ2-5|TRBD1|16|many|TRBV5-1
CASSLWQGAGSETQYF
TGCGCCAGCAGCTTGTGGCAGGGGGCAGGATCAGAGACCCAGTACTTC
>TRBJ2-1|-|10|medium-sized|TRBV10-2
CASSDGEQFF
TGCGCCAGCAGTGACGGTGAGCAGTTCTTC
>TRBJ1-2|-|14|many|TRBV27
CASSLGWATGGYTF
TGTGCCAGCAGTTTAGGGTGGGCGACGGGTGGCTACACCTTC
>TRBJ1-1|-|13|-|TRBV19
CASTSQEGTEAFF
TGTGCCAGTACCTCTCAGGAGGGGACTGAAGCTTTCTTT
>TRBJ2-7|-|15|many|TRBV6-7
CASSRQQGPYYEQYF
TGTGCCAGCAGCCGACAACAGGGTCCCTACTACGAGCAGTACTTC
>TRBJ2-5|-|17|many|TRBV7-8
CASSRPELVSAQETQYF
TGTGCCAGCAGCCGGCCCGAATTAGTATCCGCCCAAGAGACCCAGTACTTC
>TRBJ2-3|TRBD2|17|many|TRBV29-1
CSVEDLFGTSGSDTQYF
TGCAGCGTTGAAGATCTTTTCGGGACTAGCGGGTCAGATACGCAGTATTTT
>TRBJ2-5|-|12|many|TRBV20-1
CSASPGILTQYF
TGCAGTGCTAGTCCCGGGATCTTGACCCAGTACTTC
>TRBJ1-2|TRBD1|16|many|TRBV27
CASGTGQTAANYGYTF
TGTGCCAGCGGGACGGGACAGACGGCAGCTAACTATGGCTACACCTTC
>TRBJ1-5|-|14|many|TRBV27
CASSLRGSNQPQHF
TGTGCCAGCAGTTTACGGGGAAGCAATCAGCCCCAGCATTTT
>TRBJ2-3|TRBD2|15|many|TRBV7-3
CASSLAGGPSDTQYF
TGTGCCAGCAGCCTAGCGGGGGGGCCTTCAGATACGCAGTATTTT
>TRBJ2-1|-|17|many|TRBV19
CASSIRKGANSYNEQFF
TGTGCCAGTAGTATACGGAAAGGCGCGAACTCCTACAATGAGCAGTTCTTC
>TRBJ1-5|TRBD1|15|many|TRBV30
CAWSPPRTGYQPQHF
TGTGCCTGGAGTCCCCCGCGGACAGGGTATCAGCCCCAGCATTTT